Presented here are 31 T cell receptor beta chains from one specimen sequenced in a study of cytomegalovirus exposure and HLA in healthy donors. PCR involved 60 Vbeta and 13 Jbeta primers. Profiling relied on immunoSEQ multiplex PCR, and the TCRdb table lists in-frame clones only, not all of them. Of some 130,000 clones listed, around 78% are singletons. The sample was PBMCs. These receptors all come from a woman in her thirties or forties in good health and CMV-seronegative.

This rearrangement joins TRBV29-1 to TRBJ1-2; no reliable D call. Germline V lookup: CDR1 SQVTM, CDR2 ANQGSEA. V was trimmed by 0 bases and J by 5 bases, leaving 16 bases between them. The CDR3 covers 15 residues. The CDR3: CSVEDEASQFYGYTF. CDR3 nucleotide sequence: TGCAGCGTTGAAGATGAGGCCAGCCAATTTTATGGCTACACCTTC. Based on the CDR3 plus reference TRBV29-1 and TRBJ1-2, the full variable domain is SAVISQKPSRDICQRGTSLTIQCQVDSQVTMMFWYRQQPGQSLTLIATANQGSEATYESGFVIDKFPISRPNLTFSTLTVSNMSPEDSSIYLCSVEDEASQFYGYTFGSGTRLTVV.

The CDR3 spells CASRTATGGEAKNIQYF. Written as DNA, the CDR3 is TGTGCCAGCAGAACCGCGACAGGGGGCGAAGCCAAAAACATTCAGTACTTC. The V gene is TRBV2, the J gene TRBJ2-4; 10 bases agree with TRBD1. Germline V lookup: CDR1 SNHLY, CDR2 FYNNEI. The CDR3 contains 17 residues. With V trimmed by 6 bases and J by 0 bases, 8 bases remained unmatched.

This chain connects TRBV28 to TRBJ1-2; TRBD1 is a possible D gene (6 bases). Trimming shortened V by 1 base and J by 1 base, and 10 bases separated the two germline ends. Looked up from germline, CDR1 is MDHEN and CDR2 is SYDVKM. The length of the CDR3 is 15 residues. The CDR3 protein is CASSLLGQLNYGYTF. For the CDR3, the DNA is TGTGCCAGCAGTTTATTAGGACAGCTTAACTATGGCTACACCTTC.

V and J are TRBV20-1 and TRBJ2-5; D is unclear. The V gene's germline CDR1 is DFQATT and CDR2 SNEGSKA (reference sequence). The CDR3 runs to 11 residues. The V end was cut by 1 base, the J end by 11 bases, with 11 bases between. In DNA form, the CDR3 reads TGCAGTGCTAGAGTGGGCAGCCCGCAGTACTTC. This translates into CSARVGSPQYF.

The chain is built from TRBV28 and TRBJ1-2; D is perhaps TRBD1 (5 bases). This CDR3 spans 16 amino acids. The V gene's germline CDR1 is MDHEN and CDR2 SYDVKM. Trimming took 3 bases from V and 8 from J, leaving 22 bases between them. CDR3 protein: CASSFAAGGGVRGYTF. The CDR3 DNA sequence: TGTGCCAGCAGTTTCGCCGCTGGCGGGGGAGTGAGGGGCTACACCTTC.

The chain joins TRBV27 to TRBJ2-7; D remains unclear. Germline V lookup: CDR1 MNHEY, CDR2 SMNVEV (reference sequence). This CDR3 has 13 residues. Trimming pared 10 bases from V and 7 bases from J, leaving 20 bases between. The CDR3 region has the DNA TGTGCCACCACGAACGTAGCCTCCGGGGAGCAGTACTTC. Protein product: CATTNVASGEQYF.

This clone was counted between two and nine times. The V call is TRBV11-1, the J call TRBJ2-2; TRBD2 aligns across 9 bases. This CDR3 is built from 16 residues. Germline-derived CDR1 and CDR2 are SGHAT and FQDESV (reference sequence). V shed 4 bases and J 5 bases; nucleotides not matched to a gene: 8. DNA of the CDR3: TGTGCCAGCAGCTCCCGGACTAGCGTACAGACCGGGGAGCTGTTTTTT. Translation gives CASSSRTSVQTGELFF.

The chain combines TRBV30 with TRBJ2-7, with D perhaps TRBD2 (6 bases). Germline CDR1 is GTSNPN and CDR2 is SVGIG (reference sequence). The CDR3 contains 14 residues. V lost 5 bases and J 0 bases, leaving 14 bases between the germline ends. CDR3 nucleotide sequence: TGTGCCTGGCTCCGGACTAACCCCTCCTACGAGCAGTACTTC. Translated, it gives CAWLRTNPSYEQYF.

J is TRBJ2-1 and V is TRBV30; 13 bases fit TRBD2. The CDR3 contains 14 residues. The V gene end was trimmed by 5 bases and the J gene end by 7 bases; junction bases not matched to a gene: 5. Looked up from germline, CDR1 is GTSNPN and CDR2 is SVGIG (reference sequence). The CDR3 loop reads CAWAGTSGTNEQFF. The CDR3, as DNA: TGTGCCTGGGCCGGGACTAGCGGGACAAATGAGCAGTTCTTC. Using reference TRBV30 and TRBJ2-1 for the parts outside the CDR3, the full variable domain is SQTIHQWPATLVQPVGSPLSLECTVEGTSNPNLYWYRQAAGRGLQLLFYSVGIGQISSEVPQNLSASRPQDRQFILSSKKLLLSDSGFYLCAWAGTSGTNEQFFGPGTRLTVL.

V usage is TRBV12-2 and J usage is TRBJ2-3; TRBD1 is the table's D call and was not checked against the DNA. TRBV12-2 is designated a pseudogene. This CDR3 contains 18 residues. The CDR3 nucleotides are TGTGCAAGTCGCTCAGGACAGGGGGCGAGAGGGGTCACAGATACGCAGTATTTT. It is translated as CASRSGQGARGVTDTQYF.

This clone came up once. The J gene is TRBJ2-7, the V gene TRBV27; a weak D match, TRBD2 (6 bases). Between the trimmed V and J ends, which lost 8 bases and 2 bases, there was a span of 16 bases. The CDR3 sequence is 14 residues long. Germline V gene lookup returns CDR1 MNHEY and CDR2 SMNVEV (reference sequence). This CDR3 reads CASGKAGATYEQYF. CDR3 DNA sequence: TGTGCCAGCGGAAAAGCGGGCGCAACCTACGAGCAGTACTTC.

This sequence joins TRBV19 and TRBJ1-5; D gene ambiguous. The CDR3 runs 15 residues. Germline V lookup: CDR1 LNHDA, CDR2 SQIVND (reference sequence). The V and J ends lost 3 bases and 0 bases respectively, with 9 bases between them. The CDR3 nucleotides read TGTGCCAGTAGTATCGGACTAAGTAGCAATCAGCCCCAGCATTTT. This codes for CASSIGLSSNQPQHF.

The V gene is TRBV5-6, the J gene TRBJ2-1; perhaps TRBD1 as D (5 bases). Trimming removed 2 bases from V and 4 bases from J, with 10 bases in between. CDR3 length: 14 amino acids. CDR1 SGHDT and CDR2 YYEEEE come from the germline V gene. The CDR3 spells CASSFQTAYNEQFF. The CDR3 bases are TGTGCCAGCAGCTTTCAGACAGCTTACAATGAGCAGTTCTTC.

The V call is TRBV6-6, the J call TRBJ1-1; D ambiguous. Trimming shortened V by 2 bases and J by 7 bases, and 8 bases separated the two germline ends. Germline V gene data show CDR1 as MNHNY and CDR2 as SVGAGI (reference sequence). The CDR3 runs 12 residues. CDR3 loop: CASSYERNEAFF. In DNA, the CDR3 is TGTGCCAGCAGTTACGAGAGGAATGAAGCTTTCTTT.

This chain uses TRBV6-4 with TRBJ2-1, with TRBD1 identical over 11 bases. The junction had 7 bases not matched to a gene; V was cut back by 4 bases and J by 8 bases. Germline V gene lookup returns CDR1 MRHNA and CDR2 SNTAGT. There are 15 residues in the CDR3. CDR3 sequence: CASSAGTGGGDEQFF. CDR3 bases: TGTGCCAGCAGTGCTGGGACAGGGGGGGGCGATGAGCAGTTCTTC.

V gene TRBV28 combines with J gene TRBJ2-7; 14 nucleotides match TRBD2. Germline V lookup: CDR1 MDHEN, CDR2 SYDVKM. The CDR3 has 17 amino acids. Trimming at V came to 5 bases and at J to 0 bases, leaving 6 bases not matched to a gene. Here the CDR3 reads CASSPGLAGGVSYEQYF. Written as DNA, the CDR3 is TGTGCCAGCAGTCCCGGACTAGCGGGAGGTGTCTCCTACGAGCAGTACTTC.

The J gene is TRBJ2-7, the V gene TRBV27; no clear D. This CDR3 contains 13 residues. CDR1 and CDR2 (germline): MNHEY, SMNVEV (reference sequence). With 4 bases removed from V and 10 bases from J, the gap between germline ends came to 17 bases. In nucleotides, the CDR3 is TGTGCCAGCAGTTCAAGCCAGCGACCATATCAGTACTTC. Translated: CASSSSQRPYQYF.

The chain combines TRBV5-4 with TRBJ2-7; a possible D gene is TRBD1 (5 bases). V was shortened by 2 bases and J by 0 bases, with 12 bases between the two germline ends. The V gene's germline CDR1 is SGHNT and CDR2 YYREEE (reference sequence). The CDR3 is 15 amino acids. The CDR3 sequence: CASSFWGFSSYEQYF. CDR3 bases: TGTGCCAGCAGCTTTTGGGGCTTCAGCTCCTACGAGCAGTACTTC. Combining the CDR3 with reference TRBV5-4 and TRBJ2-7 gives the whole variable domain ETGVTQSPTHLIKTRGQQVTLRCSSQSGHNTVSWYQQALGQGPQFIFQYYREEENGRGNFPPRFSGLQFPNYSSELNVNALELDDSALYLCASSFWGFSSYEQYFGPGTRLTVT.

This clone is a singleton in its sample. The CDR3 coding sequence is TGTGCCAGCACCAGGGACAATTACTCTGGAAACACCATATATTTT. This gives the protein CASTRDNYSGNTIYF. This chain uses TRBV9 with TRBJ1-3; weak D call: TRBD1 (6 bases). CDR1 SGDLS and CDR2 YYNGEE come from the germline V gene. There are 15 residues in the CDR3. Trimming cost V 6 bases and J 0 bases, with 13 bases left between them.

This clone was picked up one time. V is TRBV27 and J is TRBJ2-7; D might be TRBD2 (5 bases). The CDR3 covers 15 residues. V was shortened by 0 bases and J by 4 bases, with 13 bases between the two germline ends. Germline CDR1 is MNHEY and CDR2 is SMNVEV (reference sequence). CDR3 coding DNA: TGTGCCAGCAGTTTATCGTACGGGGAAACTTACGAGCAGTACTTC. It translates to CASSLSYGETYEQYF.

The CDR3, as DNA: TGTGCCAGCAATTCAGGGATGAACACTGAAGCTTTCTTT. Amino acid sequence: CASNSGMNTEAFF. The chain uses TRBV6-1 and TRBJ1-1; D is possibly TRBD1 (5 bases). Germline CDR1 and CDR2: MNHNS and SASEGT. The CDR3 has 13 amino acids. V lost 7 bases to trimming and J lost 0 bases, with 9 bases between them.

The chain is built from TRBV2 and TRBJ1-5; D might be TRBD1 (5 bases). This CDR3 has 15 amino acids. Germline V gene sequence: CDR1 SNHLY, CDR2 FYNNEI. Trimming took 5 bases from V and 2 from J, leaving 13 bases between them. The DNA for the CDR3 is TGTGCCAGCAGTCTTCAGGGTTCGGGCAATCAGCCCCAGCATTTT. This encodes CASSLQGSGNQPQHF.

The chain couples TRBV4-1 to TRBJ2-7, with 8 bases identical to TRBD2. V shed 0 bases, J shed 2 bases, and the junction held 9 bases outside the gene matches. Germline loops: CDR1 MGHRA, CDR2 YSYEKL. There are 17 residues in the CDR3. CDR3: CASSQEPVAGKTYEQYF. Here the CDR3 DNA reads TGCGCCAGCAGCCAAGAGCCTGTAGCGGGGAAGACCTACGAGCAGTACTTC.

V is TRBV10-3 and J is TRBJ2-5; no definite D call. The J call is in doubt because the DNA end fits TRBJ2-7 better. The CDR3 is 15 residues long. The germline gives CDR1 ENHRY, CDR2 SYGVKD. The CDR3, as DNA: TGTGCCATCAGTGATTCGAAGTCGTTCTCCTACGAGCAGTACTTC. Translation: CAISDSKSFSYEQYF.

The chain has TRBV7-2 and TRBJ2-5, with 7 positions matching TRBD2. Germline assignment: CDR1 SGHTA and CDR2 FQGNSA. V lost 5 bases to trimming and J lost 3 bases; unmatched junction nucleotides: 3. The CDR3 extends over 13 amino acids. CDR3 in amino acids: CASSVLAEETQYF. CDR3 coding DNA: TGTGCCAGCAGCGTTCTAGCGGAAGAGACCCAGTACTTC. Combining the CDR3 with reference TRBV7-2 and TRBJ2-5 gives the whole variable domain GAGVSQSPSNKVTEKGKDVELRCDPISGHTALYWYRQSLGQGLEFLIYFQGNSAPDKSGLPSDRFSAERTGGSVSTLTIQRTQQEDSAVYLCASSVLAEETQYFGPGTRLLVL.

Here the CDR3 reads CASSDPTRRCSTEAFF. CDR3 coding DNA: TGTGCCAGCAGTGACCCAACACGGCGGTGTTCCACTGAAGCTTTCTTT. The rearrangement links TRBV6-4 to TRBJ1-1; D unclear. V dropped 2 bases and J dropped 4 bases, with 17 bases sitting between them. This CDR3 has 16 amino acids. CDR1 is MRHNA and CDR2 is SNTAGT in the germline V gene.

The rearrangement links TRBV27 to TRBJ2-1, with TRBD2 as a possible D gene (5 bases). The CDR3 runs to 15 residues. Between the trimmed V and J ends, which lost 4 bases and 0 bases, there was a span of 10 bases. Germline lookup yields CDR1 MNHEY and CDR2 SMNVEV (reference sequence). CDR3 bases: TGTGCCAGCAGTTCAGCGGATGACTCCTACAATGAGCAGTTCTTC. Translated, it gives CASSSADDSYNEQFF.

The V call is TRBV28, the J call TRBJ1-6, with 7 bases lining up with TRBD1. This CDR3 region has 19 residues. In germline, CDR1 is MDHEN, CDR2 SYDVKM. Trimming at V came to 5 bases and at J to 0 bases, leaving 13 bases not matched to a gene. The CDR3 spells CASSPTHRGPSSYNSPLHF. CDR3 DNA: TGTGCCAGCAGTCCCACTCACAGGGGACCCAGCTCCTATAATTCACCCCTCCACTTT.

Only a few counts were recorded for this clone. The rearrangement uses TRBV2 and TRBJ1-6, with TRBD1 matching 11 bases. CDR1 and CDR2 (germline): SNHLY, FYNNEI. Trimming cost V 0 bases and J 13 bases; bases outside gene matches: 8. The CDR3 covers 16 residues. CDR3 nucleotide sequence: TGTGCCAGCAGTGAAGCGTCCGGGACAGGGGGTTTTCCCCTCCACTTT. Residues: CASSEASGTGGFPLHF. Full variable domain (remainder filled in from reference TRBV2 and TRBJ1-6): EPEVTQTPSHQVTQMGQEVILRCVPISNHLYFYWYRQILGQKVEFLVSFYNNEISEKSEIFDDQFSVERPDGSNFTLKIRSTKLEDSAMYFCASSEASGTGGFPLHFGNGTRLTVT.

The chain uses TRBV27 and TRBJ2-3; D is undetermined. Per germline, CDR1 MNHEY and CDR2 SMNVEV (reference sequence). The CDR3 has 13 residues. Trimming removed 6 bases at V and 4 bases at J, with 11 bases between. The DNA for the CDR3 is TGTGCCAGCAGACCCTTAGCAGCAGATACGCAGTATTTT. It is translated as CASRPLAADTQYF.

This clone was recorded once. The gene calls are TRBV5-1 and TRBJ2-3; D might be TRBD2 (6 bases). The CDR3 runs to 14 residues. V lost 0 bases and J lost 1, with 6 bases in between. Germline values: CDR1 SGHRS, CDR2 YFSETQ. Written as DNA, the CDR3 is TGCGCCAGCAGCTTGGGGGGGGGCACAGATACGCAGTATTTT. Protein product: CASSLGGGTDTQYF.